The 30 T cell receptor beta chains listed next were all sequenced from one sample in a study of T-cell memory formation after mild COVID-19. TCRdb processed the 5' RACE reads anew with MiXCR; each CDR3 protein has one entry. Found here are hundreds of thousands of distinct CDR3 sequences, roughly 13% of them singletons; the top ten hold about 20%. The material sequenced was PBMCs or a T cell subset sorted from them (not recorded which). The receptors were gathered from a man younger than 30 who had mild COVID-19 (a few samples of this study predate the infection). Cell type and time point are not known.

This rearrangement joins TRBV12-3 or TRBV12-4 to TRBJ2-7, with 7 positions matching TRBD1. The CDR3 consists of 15 residues. The V gene end was trimmed by 4 bases and the J gene end by 0 bases; junction bases not matched to a gene: 6. In nucleotides, the CDR3 is TGTGCCAGCAGTTCCCAGGCAGGGGGCTCCTACGAGCAGTACTTC. Translating gives CASSSQAGGSYEQYF.

This clonotype was observed a single time. The chain employs TRBV28 and TRBJ2-7; 10 bases fit TRBD2. CDR1 and CDR2 (germline): MDHEN, SYDVKM. V lost 2 bases, J lost 4 bases, and 5 bases stayed unmatched. This CDR3 has 15 amino acids. CDR3 amino acids: CASSLLGSGGYEQYF. The DNA for the CDR3 is TGTGCCAGCAGTTTACTGGGTAGCGGGGGGTACGAGCAGTACTTC.

V usage is TRBV28 and J usage is TRBJ1-2; a weak D match, TRBD1 (6 bases). This CDR3 spans 16 amino acids. Deletions cut 5 bases from V and 0 bases from J, with 16 bases between. CDR1 MDHEN and CDR2 SYDVKM come from the germline V gene. In DNA form, the CDR3 reads TGTGCCAGCAGTCCAATTACAGGGAAAGCTAACTATGGCTACACCTTC. It yields the protein CASSPITGKANYGYTF.

This clonotype appeared many times. J is TRBJ2-7 and V is TRBV2; 8 nucleotides align to TRBD1. The V and J ends lost 5 bases and 3 bases, in that order; junction bases with no gene match: 3. The CDR3 is 13 amino acids. Germline V gene lookup returns CDR1 SNHLY and CDR2 FYNNEI. CDR3 bases: TGTGCCAGCAGTAAGGACAGGGACTACGAGCAGTACGTC. This gives the protein CASSKDRDYEQYV.

This clonotype was seen more than once but under ten times. The CDR3 DNA sequence: TGTGCCAGCAGAGGGACAGGGGGCGGCTATGGCTACACCTTC. It codes for CASRGTGGGYGYTF. This chain joins TRBV2 and TRBJ1-2, with 12 positions matching TRBD1. This CDR3 spans 14 amino acids. With 6 bases clipped from V and 4 bases from J, the junction kept 3 bases outside the gene matches. CDR1 and CDR2 (germline): SNHLY, FYNNEI.

This clonotype appeared many times. The V gene is TRBV6-4, the J gene TRBJ2-1, with 8 bases identical to TRBD2. From germline, CDR1 is MRHNA and CDR2 SNTAGT. V was pared by 5 bases and J by 5 bases, with 2 bases of the junction left unmatched. The CDR3 runs 13 residues. This chain's CDR3 is CASSPTSDNEQFF. CDR3 coding DNA: TGTGCCAGCAGTCCGACTAGCGACAATGAGCAGTTCTTC.

This clonotype was seen a few times. V and J are TRBV7-2 and TRBJ1-1; tentative D call: TRBD1 (6 bases). The CDR3 extends over 14 amino acids. Germline V CDR1 and CDR2: SGHTA, FQGNSA. V lost 6 bases and J lost 1, with 12 bases in between. The CDR3 DNA sequence: TGTGCCAGCAGTCCCACCAGGGGGAACACTGAAGCTTTCTTT. Its protein product is CASSPTRGNTEAFF.

The sample holds a few counts of this clonotype. The junction and the germline gene differ at one end; a read error may be behind it. The rearrangement joins TRBV7-7 to TRBJ2-1, with TRBD2 identical over 7 bases. Germline V gene data show CDR1 as SSHAT and CDR2 as FNYEAQ (reference sequence). CDR3 length: 15 amino acids. CDR3 DNA: TGTGCTAGCAGCGAAATTCGGGGGGCCTACAATGAGCAGTTCTTC. It encodes CASSEIRGAYNEQFF.

This clonotype was found many times. The chain recombines TRBV19 with TRBJ2-3; the D is unclear. Germline V lookup: CDR1 LNHDA, CDR2 SQIVND (reference sequence). The germline V and J ends were trimmed by 5 bases and 1 base, with 7 bases remaining between them. This CDR3 comprises 13 residues. DNA of the CDR3: TGTGCCAGTAGTCTACAGCGCACAGATACGCAGTATTTT. Its protein product is CASSLQRTDTQYF.

The V gene is TRBV29-1, the J gene TRBJ2-1; D is possibly TRBD2 (6 bases). The CDR3 has 13 residues. V lost 7 bases and J lost 3, with 13 bases in between. Germline CDR1 SQVTM, CDR2 ANQGSEA. The CDR3 region is CSATGTYYNEQFF. CDR3 nucleotide sequence: TGCAGCGCCACCGGGACTTACTACAATGAGCAGTTCTTC.

The chain uses TRBV7-3 and TRBJ2-3; perhaps TRBD1 as D (6 bases). This CDR3 contains 16 residues. V lost 2 bases and J lost 4, with 16 bases in between. Germline V gene lookup returns CDR1 SGHTA and CDR2 FQGTGA. The CDR3 protein is CASSLGSVGAPDTQYF. CDR3 nucleotide sequence: TGTGCCAGCAGCTTAGGCTCGGTGGGGGCCCCAGATACGCAGTATTTT.

The chain combines TRBV3-1 with TRBJ1-1; 7 bases align to TRBD1. V lost 4 bases, J lost 1 base, and 6 bases stayed unmatched. This CDR3 spans 15 amino acids. Germline V gives CDR1 LGHDT, CDR2 YNNKEL (reference sequence). The CDR3 region has the DNA TGTGCCAGCAGCCCAACCTGGACAGGGAACACTGAAGCTTTCTTT. Translation gives CASSPTWTGNTEAFF.

In the case of this clonotype: This may come from a read error, since a much larger clone is one base off. This chain connects TRBV20-1 to TRBJ2-7, with 9 bases lining up with TRBD1. With V trimmed by 7 bases and J by 5 bases, 9 bases remained unmatched. In germline, CDR1 is DFQATT, CDR2 SNEGSKA (reference sequence). This CDR3 spans 13 amino acids. This CDR3 is CSGSGQGKDEQYV. CDR3 in DNA: TGCAGTGGATCGGGACAGGGAAAGGACGAGCAGTACGTC.

The chain combines TRBV12-3 or TRBV12-4 with TRBJ1-2, with D hard to call. This CDR3 spans 13 amino acids. The V end was cut by 4 bases, the J end by 7 bases, with 13 bases between. This CDR3 is CASSSDGSFGYTF. CDR3 bases: TGTGCCAGCAGTTCGGACGGGTCGTTTGGCTACACCTTC.

This clonotype has just a few counts. The chain has TRBV7-2 and TRBJ1-6, with unresolved D. Germline V CDR1 and CDR2: SGHTA, FQGNSA. The CDR3 runs 15 residues. The V end lost 5 bases, the J end lost 3 bases, and 11 bases lay between the germline ends. CDR3 nucleotide sequence: TGTGCCAGCAGCATAACGGGCCTCTATAATTCACCCCTCCACTTT. It is translated as CASSITGLYNSPLHF.

This clonotype was counted a few times. The chain recombines TRBV15 with TRBJ2-1; D unresolved. The CDR3 extends over 15 amino acids. Trimming removed 0 bases at V and 3 bases at J, with 9 bases between. The germline gives CDR1 LNHNV, CDR2 YYDKDF (reference sequence). CDR3 sequence reads: CATSREIPLYNEQFF. CDR3 in DNA: TGTGCCACCAGCAGAGAGATCCCACTCTACAATGAGCAGTTCTTC.

This clonotype was counted a few times. The chain uses TRBV12-3 or TRBV12-4 and TRBJ2-5; TRBD2 matches at 10 bases. With 6 bases clipped from V and 4 bases from J, the junction kept 5 bases outside the gene matches. This CDR3 is built from 14 residues. The CDR3 bases are TGTGCCAGCAGCGATACTAGCGGGGCAGAGACCCAGTACTTC. Amino acid sequence: CASSDTSGAETQYF.

This clonotype showed up many times. This chain links TRBV5-1 with TRBJ1-1; D is possibly TRBD1 (5 bases). V lost 2 bases to trimming and J lost 0 bases, with 8 bases between them. The V gene's germline CDR1 is SGHRS and CDR2 YFSETQ. This CDR3 has 14 residues. CDR3 in DNA: TGCGCCAGCAGCTTAACAGGTATGAACACTGAAGCTTTCTTT. Its translation is CASSLTGMNTEAFF.

The chain links TRBV10-3 to TRBJ1-3; maybe TRBD1 (5 bases). Germline V gene sequence: CDR1 ENHRY, CDR2 SYGVKD. This CDR3 spans 14 amino acids. V lost 7 bases to trimming and J lost 4 bases, with 14 bases between them. The CDR3 DNA is TGTGCCATCAAGCGACAGAGTTTCGGAAACACCATATATTTT. Encoded protein: CAIKRQSFGNTIYF.

This clonotype appeared many times. V is TRBV12-3 or TRBV12-4 and J is TRBJ2-3; no firm D call. This CDR3 contains 11 residues. Between the trimmed V and J ends, which lost 8 bases and 8 bases, there was a span of 11 bases. In DNA form, the CDR3 reads TGTGCCAGCCTATCAGGAAGTACGCAGTATTTT. Translated, it gives CASLSGSTQYF.

This clonotype appeared many times. The chain links TRBV24-1 to TRBJ2-3, with TRBD1 as a possible D gene (5 bases). Germline-derived CDR1 and CDR2 are KGHDR and SFDVKD. V was shortened by 2 bases and J by 0 bases, with 14 bases between the two germline ends. The CDR3 is 17 residues long. In DNA form, the CDR3 reads TGTGCCACCAGTGATTCCGAGACAGCGAGCAGCACAGATACGCAGTATTTT. Protein product: CATSDSETASSTDTQYF.

This clonotype was detected only a few times. The genes are TRBV10-3 and TRBJ2-7, with D unclear. CDR1 is ENHRY and CDR2 is SYGVKD in the germline V gene. V lost 0 bases to trimming and J lost 3 bases, with 6 bases between them. The CDR3 has 13 residues. The DNA for the CDR3 is TGTGCCATCAGTGAGTCGAGAGGCTACGAGCAGTACGTC. Its protein is CAISESRGYEQYV.

The chain carries TRBV11-2 and TRBJ2-1; D not certain. The CDR3 extends over 17 amino acids. Between the trimmed V and J ends, which lost 3 bases and 0 bases, there was a span of 15 bases. The germline V gene has CDR1 SGHAT and CDR2 FQNNGV. In nucleotides, the CDR3 is TGTGCCAGCAGCTTCGTATATAGGCGGAGCTCCTACAATGAGCAGTTCTTC. This translates into CASSFVYRRSSYNEQFF. The whole variable domain, remainder taken from reference TRBV11-2 and TRBJ2-1, is EAGVAQSPRYKIIEKRQSVAFWCNPISGHATLYWYQQILGQGPKLLIQFQNNGVVDDSQLPKDRFSAERLKGVDSTLKIQPAKLEDSAVYLCASSFVYRRSSYNEQFFGPGTRLTVL.

This chain uses TRBV7-2 with TRBJ2-2; no clear D gene. CDR1 is SGHTA, CDR2 FQGNSA, per germline. V lost 0 bases to trimming and J lost 6 bases, with 11 bases between them. CDR3 length: 15 residues. This CDR3 reads CASSLALDLAGELFF. The CDR3 DNA reads TGTGCCAGCAGCTTAGCCCTAGATCTCGCCGGGGAGCTGTTTTTT. The whole variable domain, filled in from reference TRBV7-2 and TRBJ2-2, reads GAGVSQSPSNKVTEKGKDVELRCDPISGHTALYWYRQSLGQGLEFLIYFQGNSAPDKSGLPSDRFSAERTGGSVSTLTIQRTQQEDSAVYLCASSLALDLAGELFFGEGSRLTVL.

This sequence joins TRBV11-1 and TRBJ2-2, with unresolved D. V dropped 0 bases and J dropped 4 bases, with 12 bases sitting between them. The CDR3 has 16 residues. Germline V gene sequence: CDR1 SGHAT, CDR2 FQDESV (reference sequence). The CDR3 here is CASSLAGSRITGELFF. The CDR3 DNA reads as TGTGCCAGCAGCTTAGCCGGGTCGCGGATCACCGGGGAGCTGTTTTTT.

The chain uses TRBV7-9 and TRBJ1-1, with D perhaps matching TRBD1 (6 bases). In germline, CDR1 is SEHNR, CDR2 FQNEAQ (reference sequence). Trimming took off 5 bases at V and 6 bases at J, with 10 bases between the two ends. This CDR3 region has 12 residues. DNA for the CDR3: TGTGCCAGCAGCCAGGGGTATGCTGAAGCTTTCTTT. Its translation: CASSQGYAEAFF.

This chain links TRBV23-1 with TRBJ1-2; D remains ambiguous. TRBV23-1 has ORF status, its function being uncertain. V gave up 4 bases and J gave up 7 bases, with 22 bases separating them. The CDR3 sequence is 16 residues long. CDR3 in DNA: TGCGCCAGCAGTCGGGTCAGGAAGAGGCCCGCTTCTGGCTACACCTTC. This encodes CASSRVRKRPASGYTF.

This clonotype was counted a few times. The rearrangement joins TRBV19 to TRBJ1-5; 7 nucleotides agree with TRBD1. This CDR3 has 15 amino acids. V lost 6 bases, J lost 6 bases, and 11 bases stayed unmatched. CDR1 and CDR2 from the germline V gene are LNHDA and SQIVND (reference sequence). The CDR3 sequence is CASSTWQGEIQPQHF. The CDR3 DNA sequence: TGTGCCAGTAGCACTTGGCAGGGGGAAATTCAGCCCCAGCATTTT.

This clonotype has a handful of counts. V usage is TRBV2 and J usage is TRBJ1-1; D uncertain. The length of the CDR3 is 14 residues. Between the trimmed V and J ends, which lost 6 bases and 1 base, there was a span of 12 bases. The germline gives CDR1 SNHLY, CDR2 FYNNEI. As DNA, the CDR3 is TGTGCCAGCAGCGCTTCGGATTCGAACACTGAAGCTTTCTTT. Amino acids: CASSASDSNTEAFF.

This clonotype was found a few times. The rearrangement uses TRBV19 and TRBJ2-3, with 10 positions matching TRBD2. The CDR3 loop spans 15 amino acids. Per germline, CDR1 LNHDA and CDR2 SQIVND (reference sequence). V lost 8 bases to trimming and J lost 6 bases; unmatched junction nucleotides: 11. The DNA of the CDR3 is TGTGCCAGTGCCCCTAGCGGGGGCCTCGCGGATACGCAGTATTTT. Amino acid sequence: CASAPSGGLADTQYF.